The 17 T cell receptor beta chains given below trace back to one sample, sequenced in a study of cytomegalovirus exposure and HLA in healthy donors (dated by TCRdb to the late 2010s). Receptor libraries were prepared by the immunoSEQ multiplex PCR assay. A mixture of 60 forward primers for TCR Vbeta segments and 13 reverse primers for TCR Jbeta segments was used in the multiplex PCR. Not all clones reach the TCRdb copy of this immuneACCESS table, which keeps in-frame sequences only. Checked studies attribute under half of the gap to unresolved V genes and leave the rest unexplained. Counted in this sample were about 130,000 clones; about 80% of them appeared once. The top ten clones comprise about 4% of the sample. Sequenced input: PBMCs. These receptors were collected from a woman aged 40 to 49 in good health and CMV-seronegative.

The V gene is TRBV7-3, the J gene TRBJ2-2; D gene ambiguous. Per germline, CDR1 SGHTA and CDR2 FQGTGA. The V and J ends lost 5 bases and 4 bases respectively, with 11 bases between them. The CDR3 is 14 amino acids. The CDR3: CASSPGSGTGELFF. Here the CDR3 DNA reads TGTGCCAGCAGCCCCGGATCGGGCACCGGGGAGCTGTTTTTT. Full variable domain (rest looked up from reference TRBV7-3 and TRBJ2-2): GAGVSQTPSNKVTEKGKYVELRCDPISGHTALYWYRQSLGQGPEFLIYFQGTGAADDSGLPNDRFFAVRPEGSVSTLKIQRTERGDSAVYLCASSPGSGTGELFFGEGSRLTVL.

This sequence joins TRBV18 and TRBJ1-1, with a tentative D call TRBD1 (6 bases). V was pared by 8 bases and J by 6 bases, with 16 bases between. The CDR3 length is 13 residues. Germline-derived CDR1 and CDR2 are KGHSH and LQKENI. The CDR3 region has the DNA TGTGCCAGCACCCCCGTGGGGGCAGCTGAAGCTTTCTTT. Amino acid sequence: CASTPVGAAEAFF.

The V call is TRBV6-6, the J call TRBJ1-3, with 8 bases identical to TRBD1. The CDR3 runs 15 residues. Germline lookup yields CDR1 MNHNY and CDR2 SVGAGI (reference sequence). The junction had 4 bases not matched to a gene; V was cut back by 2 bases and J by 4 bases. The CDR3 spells CASSYAGTGGNTIYF. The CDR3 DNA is TGTGCCAGCAGTTACGCCGGGACAGGAGGAAACACCATATATTTT.

The CDR3 DNA follows: TGTGCCAGCAGCTGGGACAGCGGACGCAATCAGCCCCAGCATTTT. It yields the protein CASSWDSGRNQPQHF. The chain links TRBV7-2 to TRBJ1-5; 7 nucleotides line up with TRBD1. J lost 2 bases, V lost 4 bases, and 5 bases had no gene match. The CDR3 spans 15 residues. CDR1 SGHTA and CDR2 FQGNSA come from the germline V gene.

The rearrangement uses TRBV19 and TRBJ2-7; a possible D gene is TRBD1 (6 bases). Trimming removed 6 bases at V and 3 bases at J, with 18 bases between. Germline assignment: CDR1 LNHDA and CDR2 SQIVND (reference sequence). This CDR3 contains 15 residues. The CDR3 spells CASSNRQDPGYEQYF. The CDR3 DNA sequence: TGTGCCAGTAGCAACAGACAGGACCCCGGCTACGAGCAGTACTTC.

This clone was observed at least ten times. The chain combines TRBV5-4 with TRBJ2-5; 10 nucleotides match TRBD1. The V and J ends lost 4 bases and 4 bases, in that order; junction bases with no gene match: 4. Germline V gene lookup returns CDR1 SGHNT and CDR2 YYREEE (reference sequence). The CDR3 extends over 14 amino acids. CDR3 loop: CASSPWTGGETQYF. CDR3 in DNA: TGTGCCAGCAGCCCCTGGACAGGGGGAGAGACCCAGTACTTC.

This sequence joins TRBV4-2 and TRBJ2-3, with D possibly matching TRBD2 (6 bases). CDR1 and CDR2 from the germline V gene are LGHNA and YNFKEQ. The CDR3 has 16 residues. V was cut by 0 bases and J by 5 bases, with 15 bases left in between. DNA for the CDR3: TGTGCCAGCAGCCAAGATCACGTGAGACTAGGAGATACGCAGTATTTT. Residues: CASSQDHVRLGDTQYF.

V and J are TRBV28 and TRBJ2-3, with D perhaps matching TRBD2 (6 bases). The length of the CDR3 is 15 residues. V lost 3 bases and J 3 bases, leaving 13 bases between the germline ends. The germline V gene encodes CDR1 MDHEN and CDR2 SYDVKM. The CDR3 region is CASSFRRGGTDTQYF. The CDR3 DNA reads TGTGCCAGCAGTTTTCGGAGGGGTGGGACAGATACGCAGTATTTT.

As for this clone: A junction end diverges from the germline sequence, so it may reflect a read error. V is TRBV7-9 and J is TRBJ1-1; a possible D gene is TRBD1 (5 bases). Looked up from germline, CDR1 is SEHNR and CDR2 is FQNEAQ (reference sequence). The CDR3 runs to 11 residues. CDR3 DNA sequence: TGTGCCAGCAGGCCGGGACTCCCCCAACTTTTT. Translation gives CASRPGLPQLF.

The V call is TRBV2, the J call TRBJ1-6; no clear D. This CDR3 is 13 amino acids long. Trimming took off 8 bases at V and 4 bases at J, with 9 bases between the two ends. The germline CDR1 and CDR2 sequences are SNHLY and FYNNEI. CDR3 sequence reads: CASAPGYNSPLHF. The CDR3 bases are TGTGCCAGCGCGCCAGGATATAATTCACCCCTCCACTTT.

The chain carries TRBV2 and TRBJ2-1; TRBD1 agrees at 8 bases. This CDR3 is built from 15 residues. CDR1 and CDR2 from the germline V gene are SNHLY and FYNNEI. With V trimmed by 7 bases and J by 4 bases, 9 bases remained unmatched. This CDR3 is CASTSRTGSYNEQFF. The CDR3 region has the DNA TGTGCCAGCACCTCGCGGACAGGGTCTTACAATGAGCAGTTCTTC.

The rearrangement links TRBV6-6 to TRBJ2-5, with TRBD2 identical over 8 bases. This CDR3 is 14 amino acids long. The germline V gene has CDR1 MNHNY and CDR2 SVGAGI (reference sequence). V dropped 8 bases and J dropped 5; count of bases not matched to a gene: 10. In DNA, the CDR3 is TGTGCCAGCGGCCTCGGGGGGGCCCAGGAGACCCAGTACTTC. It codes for CASGLGGAQETQYF.

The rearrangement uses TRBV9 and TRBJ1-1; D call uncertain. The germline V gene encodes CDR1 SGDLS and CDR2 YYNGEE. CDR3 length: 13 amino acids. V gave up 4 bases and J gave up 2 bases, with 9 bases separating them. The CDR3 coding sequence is TGTGCCAGCAGCCTCCTAGACAACACTGAAGCTTTCTTT. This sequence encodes CASSLLDNTEAFF.

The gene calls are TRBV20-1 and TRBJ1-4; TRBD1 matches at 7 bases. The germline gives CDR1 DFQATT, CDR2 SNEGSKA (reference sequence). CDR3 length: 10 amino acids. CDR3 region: CSGQAGKLFF. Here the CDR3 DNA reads TGCAGCGGACAGGCGGGAAAACTGTTTTTT.

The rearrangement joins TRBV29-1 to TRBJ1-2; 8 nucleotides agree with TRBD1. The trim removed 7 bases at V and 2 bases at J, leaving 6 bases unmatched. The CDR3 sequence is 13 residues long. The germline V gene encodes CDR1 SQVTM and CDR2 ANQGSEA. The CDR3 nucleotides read TGCAGCGCTGCGGACAGGGTCAACTATGGCTACACCTTC. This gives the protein CSAADRVNYGYTF.

The CDR3 spells CASSLDFAGGPYEQYF. As DNA, the CDR3 is TGTGCCAGCAGCTTAGACTTTGCGGGGGGACCCTACGAGCAGTACTTC. V usage is TRBV7-9 and J usage is TRBJ2-7; 8 bases agree with TRBD2. Germline V gene lookup returns CDR1 SEHNR and CDR2 FQNEAQ (reference sequence). This CDR3 is 16 amino acids long. V was pared by 1 base and J by 2 bases, with 7 bases of the junction left unmatched.

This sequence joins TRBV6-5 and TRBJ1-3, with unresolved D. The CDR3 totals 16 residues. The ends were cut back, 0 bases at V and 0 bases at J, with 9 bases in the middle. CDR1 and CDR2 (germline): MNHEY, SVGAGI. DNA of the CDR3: TGTGCCAGCAGTTACTCCCCGGGGAACTCTGGAAACACCATATATTTT. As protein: CASSYSPGNSGNTIYF.